There are many counts of the clone carrying this TCR beta chain. This sample is part of a study of T-cell reconstitution after alpha-beta-depleted transplantation in children. The CDR3 consists of 13 residues. Germline CDR1 is DFQATT and CDR2 is SNEGSKA (reference sequence). V was clipped by 6 bases and J by 1 base, with 12 bases between them. TCRbeta library preparation incorporated unique molecular identifiers. TCRdb reprocessed the PCR reads with MiXCR, giving one entry per CDR3 protein. This table holds approximately 640,000 distinct CDR3 sequences, approximately 17% found once. The chain uses TRBV20-1 and TRBJ1-1; weak D call: TRBD1 (6 bases). This TCR came from a human donor who donated a stem cell graft to a child with acute myeloid leukemia. Specimen: PBMCs from the stem cell graft donor, collected from the stem cell graft. The CDR3 here is CSAARTENTEAFF. The DNA for the CDR3 is TGCAGTGCGGCTCGGACAGAGAACACTGAAGCTTTCTTT.